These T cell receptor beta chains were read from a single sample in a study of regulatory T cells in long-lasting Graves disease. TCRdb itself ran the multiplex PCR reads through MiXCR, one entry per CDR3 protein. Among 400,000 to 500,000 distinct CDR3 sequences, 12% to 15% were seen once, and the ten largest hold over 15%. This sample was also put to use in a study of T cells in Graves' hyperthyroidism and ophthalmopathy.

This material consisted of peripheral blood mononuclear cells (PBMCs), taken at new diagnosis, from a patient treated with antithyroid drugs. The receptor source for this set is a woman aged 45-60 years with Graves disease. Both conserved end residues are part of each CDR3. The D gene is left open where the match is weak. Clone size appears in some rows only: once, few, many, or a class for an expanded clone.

CDR3: CASSSLRGGLFF; DNA: TGTGCCAGCAGCTCCCTCAGGGGCGGTCTGTTCTTC; V: TRBV7-3; D: .; size: .; J: TRBJ2-1
CDR3: CASSSLDSQETQYF; DNA: TGTGCCAGCAGTTCTCTGGACAGTCAAGAGACCCAGTACTTC; V: TRBV5-6; D: .; size: many; J: TRBJ2-5
CDR3: CASRAELLPLNEQFF; DNA: TGTGCCAGCAGGGCGGAGCTACTGCCCCTCAATGAGCAGTTCTTC; V: TRBV12-3/TRBV12-4; D: .; size: few; J: TRBJ2-1
CDR3: CASLPGLGPYNEQFF; DNA: TGTGCCAGTCTCCCCGGTCTGGGACCCTACAATGAGCAGTTCTTC; V: TRBV6-2/TRBV6-3; D: .; size: few; J: TRBJ2-1
CDR3: CASRGQLGQGYGYTF; DNA: TGTGCCAGCAGGGGTCAATTGGGACAGGGGTATGGCTACACCTTC; V: TRBV5-4; D: TRBD1; size: .; J: TRBJ1-2
CDR3: CASSYGGQGESYEQYF; DNA: TGTGCCAGCAGTTACGGGGGACAGGGCGAATCCTACGAGCAGTACTTC; V: TRBV6-5; D: TRBD1; size: .; J: TRBJ2-7
CDR3: CASSGGADEKLFF; DNA: TGTGCCAGCAGCGGGGGGGCAGATGAAAAACTGTTTTTT; V: TRBV28; D: .; size: .; J: TRBJ1-4
CDR3: CASSDPLAGGSYNEQFF; DNA: TGCGCCAGCAGTGACCCACTAGCGGGGGGCTCCTACAATGAGCAGTTCTTC; V: TRBV10-2; D: TRBD2; size: many; J: TRBJ2-1
CDR3: CASNGGAGELFF; DNA: TGTGCCAGCAACGGCGGGGCCGGGGAGCTGTTTTTT; V: TRBV28; D: .; size: many; J: TRBJ2-2
CDR3: CATSDFFAGERGPYEQYF; DNA: TGTGCCACCAGTGATTTCTTCGCGGGAGAAAGGGGCCCCTACGAGCAGTACTTC; V: TRBV24-1; D: TRBD2; size: many; J: TRBJ2-7
CDR3: CSGLASGMKDNEQFF; DNA: TGCAGCGGACTTGCTAGCGGGATGAAGGACAATGAGCAGTTCTTC; V: TRBV29-1; D: TRBD2; size: .; J: TRBJ2-1
CDR3: CASSKRQTTVNTEAFF; DNA: TGTGCCAGCAGTAAAAGGCAGACTACGGTGAACACTGAAGCTTTCTTT; V: TRBV6-2/TRBV6-3; D: .; size: .; J: TRBJ1-1
CDR3: CASSEVGGWNEQFF; DNA: TGTGCCAGCAGTGAGGTGGGAGGGTGGAATGAGCAGTTCTTC; V: TRBV6-1; D: TRBD2; size: .; J: TRBJ2-1
CDR3: CASSDPGQGAEQPQHF; DNA: TGTGCCAGCAGTGATCCGGGACAGGGGGCTGAGCAGCCCCAGCATTTT; V: TRBV2; D: TRBD1; size: many; J: TRBJ1-5
CDR3: CAISREGDYNEQFF; DNA: TGTGCCATCAGCCGGGAGGGAGACTACAATGAGCAGTTCTTC; V: TRBV10-3; D: TRBD2; size: many; J: TRBJ2-1
CDR3: CASSSPRDRDTEAFF; DNA: TGTGCCAGCAGCTCTCCCCGGGATCGGGACACTGAAGCTTTCTTT; V: TRBV11-3; D: .; size: .; J: TRBJ1-1
CDR3: CASSREGVYGYTF; DNA: TGTGCCAGCAGTAGAGAGGGGGTATATGGCTACACCTTC; V: TRBV7-9; D: .; size: many; J: TRBJ1-2
CDR3: CSAKGTRGPQETQYF; DNA: TGCAGTGCTAAGGGGACCCGCGGGCCTCAAGAGACCCAGTACTTC; V: TRBV20-1; D: .; size: .; J: TRBJ2-5
CDR3: CASSQDSDIQYF; DNA: TGTGCCAGCAGCCAAGATAGCGACATTCAGTACTTC; V: TRBV3-1; D: .; size: many; J: TRBJ2-4
CDR3: CASSLARKEGGYTF; DNA: TGTGCCAGCAGCTTAGCAAGGAAAGAGGGTGGCTACACCTTC; V: TRBV7-8; D: .; size: .; J: TRBJ1-2
CDR3: CASKIWDTNEKLFF; DNA: TGTGCCAGCAAGATCTGGGACACGAATGAAAAACTGTTTTTT; V: TRBV2; D: .; size: .; J: TRBJ1-4
CDR3: CASSLPTGAPYEQYF; DNA: TGTGCCAGCAGTCTCCCTACAGGGGCCCCTTACGAGCAGTACTTC; V: TRBV28; D: TRBD1; size: many; J: TRBJ2-7
CDR3: CASSVHGLPGDTEAFF; DNA: TGTGCCAGCAGCGTCCATGGCTTACCGGGGGACACTGAAGCTTTCTTT; V: TRBV9; D: .; size: .; J: TRBJ1-1
CDR3: CAISGGDEVQRTRVSSTDTQYF; DNA: TGTGCCATCAGTGGGGGAGATGAGGTTCAGCGTACCCGGGTGTCTAGCACAGATACGCAGTATTTT; V: TRBV10-3; D: .; size: few; J: TRBJ2-3
CDR3: CASGTTGGTNEKLFF; DNA: TGTGCCAGCGGAACCACAGGGGGGACGAATGAAAAACTGTTTTTT; V: TRBV2; D: TRBD1; size: few; J: TRBJ1-4
CDR3: CASSPRERGSEKLFF; DNA: TGCGCCAGCAGCCCCAGGGAGAGAGGTAGCGAAAAACTGTTTTTT; V: TRBV4-1; D: .; size: .; J: TRBJ1-4
CDR3: CASSPGQVPTDTQYF; DNA: TGTGCCAGCAGTCCGGGACAGGTCCCCACAGATACGCAGTATTTT; V: TRBV28; D: TRBD1; size: many; J: TRBJ2-3
CDR3: CSVPGGRVDTQYF; DNA: TGCAGCGTTCCCGGAGGCCGGGTAGATACGCAGTATTTT; V: TRBV29-1; D: .; size: .; J: TRBJ2-3
CDR3: CASRSGFSYEQYF; DNA: TGTGCCAGCAGGTCAGGGTTCTCCTACGAGCAGTACTTC; V: TRBV12-3/TRBV12-4; D: .; size: .; J: TRBJ2-7
CDR3: CSVELAGASPYEQYF; DNA: TGCAGCGTTGAACTAGCGGGAGCTTCCCCATACGAGCAGTACTTC; V: TRBV29-1; D: TRBD2; size: many; J: TRBJ2-7
CDR3: CASSPDRVNTGELFF; DNA: TGTGCCAGCAGCCCGGACAGGGTGAACACCGGGGAGCTGTTTTTT; V: TRBV11-2; D: TRBD1; size: many; J: TRBJ2-2
CDR3: CASGPGAQNTEAFF; DNA: TGCGCCAGCGGACCAGGGGCGCAGAACACTGAAGCTTTCTTT; V: TRBV5-1; D: .; size: .; J: TRBJ1-1
CDR3: CASSLRTGKGYEQYF; DNA: TGTGCCAGCAGCTTAAGGACAGGGAAGGGTTACGAGCAGTACTTC; V: TRBV7-9; D: TRBD1; size: many; J: TRBJ2-7
CDR3: CASSFHLRRQGMYF; DNA: TGTGCCAGCAGTTTCCACCTTCGAAGACAGGGCATGTACTTC; V: TRBV28; D: TRBD1; size: many; J: TRBJ2-7
CDR3: CASSQDPRDRGSYTF; DNA: TGTGCCAGCTCACAAGATCCCCGGGACAGGGGTAGCTACACCTTC; V: TRBV18; D: TRBD1; size: .; J: TRBJ1-2
CDR3: CASSQDHWDVGNNEQFF; DNA: TGCGCCAGCAGCCAAGACCATTGGGATGTGGGAAACAATGAGCAGTTCTTC; V: TRBV4-1; D: .; size: few; J: TRBJ2-1
CDR3: CASSELRTGSQETQYF; DNA: TGCGCCAGCAGTGAGTTGCGGACAGGATCTCAAGAGACCCAGTACTTC; V: TRBV10-1; D: TRBD1; size: .; J: TRBJ2-5
CDR3: CAWSAGNSNQPQHF; DNA: TGTGCCTGGAGTGCAGGCAATAGCAATCAGCCCCAGCATTTT; V: TRBV30; D: .; size: many; J: TRBJ1-5
CDR3: CASRGYSNQPQHF; DNA: TGCGCCAGCAGGGGATATAGCAATCAGCCCCAGCATTTT; V: TRBV10-2; D: .; size: once; J: TRBJ1-5
CDR3: CASGPQGVQGTQYF; DNA: TGTGCCAGCGGACCTCAGGGGGTTCAGGGGACCCAGTACTTC; V: TRBV28; D: TRBD1; size: many; J: TRBJ2-5
CDR3: CASSTDRGVSGELFF; DNA: TGTGCCAGCAGCACGGACAGGGGGGTATCCGGGGAGCTGTTTTTT; V: TRBV28; D: TRBD1; size: many; J: TRBJ2-2
CDR3: CASNRDLPYNEQFF; DNA: TGTGCCAGCAACCGGGATCTTCCCTACAATGAGCAGTTCTTC; V: TRBV11-2; D: .; size: .; J: TRBJ2-1
CDR3: CASLLAGYNEQFF; DNA: TGTGCCAGCCTGCTAGCGGGATACAATGAGCAGTTCTTC; V: TRBV28; D: TRBD2; size: many; J: TRBJ2-1
CDR3: CATGTSGNEQYF; DNA: TGTGCCACCGGGACTAGCGGGAACGAGCAGTACTTC; V: TRBV2; D: TRBD2; size: many; J: TRBJ2-7
CDR3: CAISESVALSRQGAETQYF; DNA: TGTGCCATCAGTGAGTCAGTTGCCCTATCTCGGCAGGGGGCAGAGACCCAGTACTTC; V: TRBV10-3; D: TRBD1; size: many; J: TRBJ2-5
CDR3: CASSLRTTPYNEQFF; DNA: TGCGCCAGCAGCCTTAGGACTACTCCCTACAATGAGCAGTTCTTC; V: TRBV4-1; D: .; size: .; J: TRBJ2-1
CDR3: CTISLQGGAGNTIYF; DNA: TGTACCATTAGTCTACAGGGAGGTGCTGGAAACACCATATATTTT; V: TRBV10-3; D: .; size: .; J: TRBJ1-3
CDR3: CASSLDLLAAGSYEQYF; DNA: TGTGCCAGCAGCTTAGATCTCCTGGCAGCGGGCTCCTACGAGCAGTACTTC; V: TRBV11-2; D: .; size: .; J: TRBJ2-7